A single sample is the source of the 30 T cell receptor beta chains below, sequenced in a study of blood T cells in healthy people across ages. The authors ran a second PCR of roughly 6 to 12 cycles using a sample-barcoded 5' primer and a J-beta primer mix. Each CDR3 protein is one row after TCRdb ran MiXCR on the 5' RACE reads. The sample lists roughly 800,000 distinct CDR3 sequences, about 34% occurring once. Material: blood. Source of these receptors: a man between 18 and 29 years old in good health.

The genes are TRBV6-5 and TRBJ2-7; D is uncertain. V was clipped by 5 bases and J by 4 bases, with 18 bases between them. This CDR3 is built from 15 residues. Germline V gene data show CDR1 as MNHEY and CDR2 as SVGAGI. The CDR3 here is CASSRGRALEYEQYF. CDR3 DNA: TGTGCCAGCAGTCGCGGCCGGGCCCTTGAGTACGAGCAGTACTTC.

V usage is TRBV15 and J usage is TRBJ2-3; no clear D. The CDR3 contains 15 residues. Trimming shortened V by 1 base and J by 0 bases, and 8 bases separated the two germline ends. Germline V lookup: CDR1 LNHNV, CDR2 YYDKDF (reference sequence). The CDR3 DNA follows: TGTGCCACCAGCAGAGGAGTGACTAGCACAGATACGCAGTATTTT. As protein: CATSRGVTSTDTQYF.

The CDR3 is CASQQGTFISRPLYGYTF. The CDR3 nucleotides are TGTGCCAGCCAACAGGGGACTTTTATCTCCAGACCCCTCTATGGCTACACCTTC. V gene TRBV6-2 or TRBV6-3 combines with J gene TRBJ1-2; TRBD1 matches 7 bases. The V segment lost 8 bases and the J segment 4 bases; nucleotides outside the gene matches: 22. Germline V gives CDR1 MNHEY, CDR2 SVGEGT. This CDR3 is 18 amino acids long.

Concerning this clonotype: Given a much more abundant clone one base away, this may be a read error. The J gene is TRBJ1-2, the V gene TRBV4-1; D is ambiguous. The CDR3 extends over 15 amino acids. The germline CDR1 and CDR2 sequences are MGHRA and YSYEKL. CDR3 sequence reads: CASSQVNERNCGYTF. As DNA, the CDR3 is TGCGCCAGCAGCCAAGTCAATGAGCGTAACTGTGGCTACACCTTC.

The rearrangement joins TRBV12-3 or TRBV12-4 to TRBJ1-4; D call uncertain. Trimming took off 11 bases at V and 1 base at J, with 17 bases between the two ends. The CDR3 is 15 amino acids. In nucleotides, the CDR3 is TGTGCCGGCGGACGAGCATCCGGAACTAATGAAAAACTGTTTTTT. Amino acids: CAGGRASGTNEKLFF.

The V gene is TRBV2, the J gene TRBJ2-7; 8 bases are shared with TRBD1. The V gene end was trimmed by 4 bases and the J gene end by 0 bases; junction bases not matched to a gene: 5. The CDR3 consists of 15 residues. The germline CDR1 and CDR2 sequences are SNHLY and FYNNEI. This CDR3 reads CASSVRTGSSYEQYF. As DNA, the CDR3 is TGTGCCAGCAGTGTAAGGACAGGGAGCTCCTACGAGCAGTACTTC.

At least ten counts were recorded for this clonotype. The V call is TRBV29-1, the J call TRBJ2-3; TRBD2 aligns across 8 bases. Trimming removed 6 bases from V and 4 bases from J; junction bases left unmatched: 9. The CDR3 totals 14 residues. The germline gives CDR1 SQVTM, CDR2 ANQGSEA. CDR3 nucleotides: TGCAGCGTACTCGGGACTAGTTTCCCAGATACGCAGTATTTT. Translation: CSVLGTSFPDTQYF.

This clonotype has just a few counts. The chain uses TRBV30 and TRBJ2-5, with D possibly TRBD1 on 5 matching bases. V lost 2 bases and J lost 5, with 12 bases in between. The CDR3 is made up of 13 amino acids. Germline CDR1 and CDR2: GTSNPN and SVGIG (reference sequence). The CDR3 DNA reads TGTGCCTGGAGTCAGGGCAGGGTGGAGACCCAGTACTTC. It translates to CAWSQGRVETQYF.

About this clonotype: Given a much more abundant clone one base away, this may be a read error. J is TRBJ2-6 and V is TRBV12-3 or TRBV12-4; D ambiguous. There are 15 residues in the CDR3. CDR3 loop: CASGQGSSGTNVLTF. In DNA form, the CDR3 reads TGTGCCAGCGGCCAAGGTAGCTCTGGGACCAACGTCCTGACTTTC.

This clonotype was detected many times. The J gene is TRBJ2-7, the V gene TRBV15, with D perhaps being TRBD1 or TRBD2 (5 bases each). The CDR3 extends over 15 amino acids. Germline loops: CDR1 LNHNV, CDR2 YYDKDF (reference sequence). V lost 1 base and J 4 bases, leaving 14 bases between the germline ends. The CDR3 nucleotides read TGTGCCACCAGCAGAGGGAGAGGGGCCCTGTACGAGCAGTACTTC. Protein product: CATSRGRGALYEQYF. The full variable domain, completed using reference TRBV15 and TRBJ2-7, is DAMVIQNPRYQVTQFGKPVTLSCSQTLNHNVMYWYQQKSSQAPKLLFHYYDKDFNNEADTPDNFQSRRPNTSFCFLDIRSPGLGDTAMYLCATSRGRGALYEQYFGPGTRLTVT.

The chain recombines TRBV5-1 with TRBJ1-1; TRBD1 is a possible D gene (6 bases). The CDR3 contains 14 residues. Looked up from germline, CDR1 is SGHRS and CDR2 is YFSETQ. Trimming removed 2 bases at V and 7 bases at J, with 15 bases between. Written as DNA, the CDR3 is TGCGCCAGCAGCTTTCTCCCAGGGGATGGTGAAGCTTTCTTT. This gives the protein CASSFLPGDGEAFF.

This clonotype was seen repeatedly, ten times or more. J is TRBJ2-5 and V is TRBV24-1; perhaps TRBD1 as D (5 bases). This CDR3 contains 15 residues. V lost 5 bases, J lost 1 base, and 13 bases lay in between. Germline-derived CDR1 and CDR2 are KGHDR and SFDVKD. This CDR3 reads CATSGTGAFQETQYF. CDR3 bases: TGTGCCACCAGTGGCACAGGCGCTTTCCAAGAGACCCAGTACTTC.

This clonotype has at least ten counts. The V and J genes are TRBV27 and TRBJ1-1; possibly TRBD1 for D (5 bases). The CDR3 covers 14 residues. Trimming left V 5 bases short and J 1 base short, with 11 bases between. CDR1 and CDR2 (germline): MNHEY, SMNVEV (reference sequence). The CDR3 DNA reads TGTGCCAGCAGTATCCTAACAGGGAACACTGAAGCTTTCTTT. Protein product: CASSILTGNTEAFF.

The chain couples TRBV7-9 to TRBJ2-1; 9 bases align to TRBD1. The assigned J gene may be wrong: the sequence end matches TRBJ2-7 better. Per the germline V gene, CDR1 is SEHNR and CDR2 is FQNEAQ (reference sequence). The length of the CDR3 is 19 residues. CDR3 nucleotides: TGTGCCAGCAGCCCCTCCCGGGACAGGGTTCAGGTATCCTACAATGAGCAGTACTTC. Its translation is CASSPSRDRVQVSYNEQYF.

CDR3 sequence: CAWKVGNQPQHF. The DNA for the CDR3 is TGTGCCTGGAAGGTCGGCAATCAGCCCCAGCATTTT. V and J are TRBV30 and TRBJ1-5; D unclear. This CDR3 has 12 residues. V dropped 4 bases and J dropped 2 bases, with 6 bases sitting between them. In germline, CDR1 is GTSNPN, CDR2 SVGIG (reference sequence).

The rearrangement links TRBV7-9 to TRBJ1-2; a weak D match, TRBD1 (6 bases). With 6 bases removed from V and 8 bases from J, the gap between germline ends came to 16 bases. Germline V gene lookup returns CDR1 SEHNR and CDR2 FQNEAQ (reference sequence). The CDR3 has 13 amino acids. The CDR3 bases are TGTGCCAGCAGATCAGCAGGGGCGGAGGGCTACACCTTC. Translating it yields CASRSAGAEGYTF.

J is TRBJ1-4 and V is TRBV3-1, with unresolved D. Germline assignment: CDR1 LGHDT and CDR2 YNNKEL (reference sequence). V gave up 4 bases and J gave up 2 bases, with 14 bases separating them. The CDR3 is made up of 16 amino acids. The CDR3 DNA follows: TGTGCCAGCAGCCCGCTTCAGAGGATCACTAATGAAAAACTGTTTTTT. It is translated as CASSPLQRITNEKLFF. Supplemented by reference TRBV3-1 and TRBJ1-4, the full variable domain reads DTAVSQTPKYLVTQMGNDKSIKCEQNLGHDTMYWYKQDSKKFLKIMFSYNNKELIINETVPNRFSPKSPDKAHLNLHINSLELGDSAVYFCASSPLQRITNEKLFFGSGTQLSVL.

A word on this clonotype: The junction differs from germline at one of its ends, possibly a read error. CDR3 bases: TGTACCATCAGTGAGTCGAACCAAGAGACCCAGTACTTC. This encodes CTISESNQETQYF. The V and J genes are TRBV10-3 and TRBJ2-5; D gene uncertain. CDR1 is ENHRY and CDR2 is SYGVKD in the germline V gene. The CDR3 length is 13 residues.

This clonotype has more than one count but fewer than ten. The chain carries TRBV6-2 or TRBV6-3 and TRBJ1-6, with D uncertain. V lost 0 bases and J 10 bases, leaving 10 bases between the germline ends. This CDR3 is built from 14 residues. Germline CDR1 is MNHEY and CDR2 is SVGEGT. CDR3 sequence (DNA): TGTGCCAGCAGTTACTCGAGTATGGGATCACCCCTCCACTTT. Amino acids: CASSYSSMGSPLHF.

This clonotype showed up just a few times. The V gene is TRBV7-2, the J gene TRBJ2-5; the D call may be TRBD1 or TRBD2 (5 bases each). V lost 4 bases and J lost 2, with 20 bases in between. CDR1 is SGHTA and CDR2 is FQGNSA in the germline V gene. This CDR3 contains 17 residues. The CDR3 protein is CASSSRDPSRGQETQYF. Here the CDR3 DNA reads TGTGCCAGCAGCTCTCGGGACCCTTCTAGGGGACAAGAGACCCAGTACTTC.

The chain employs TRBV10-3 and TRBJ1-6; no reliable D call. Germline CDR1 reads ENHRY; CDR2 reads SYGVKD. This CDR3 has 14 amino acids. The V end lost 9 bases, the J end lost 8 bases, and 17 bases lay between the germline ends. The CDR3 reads CAISHQSEHSPLHF. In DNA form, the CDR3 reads TGTGCCATTTCTCACCAGAGCGAACATTCACCCCTCCACTTT.

The DNA for the CDR3 is TGTGCCAGCTCACCGCGCCTAGCGGCTCGCTCCTACAATGAGCAGTTCTTC. Translation gives CASSPRLAARSYNEQFF. The chain employs TRBV18 and TRBJ2-1; 7 nucleotides align to TRBD2. The V segment lost 3 bases and the J segment 0 bases; nucleotides outside the gene matches: 8. The CDR3 has 17 amino acids. Germline V gives CDR1 KGHSH, CDR2 LQKENI.

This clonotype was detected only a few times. DNA of the CDR3: TGTGCCAGCAGACCCGGGGCCTCTGGGGCCTACAATGAGCAGTTCTTC. The encoded protein is CASRPGASGAYNEQFF. This sequence joins TRBV9 and TRBJ2-1, with D perhaps being TRBD1 or TRBD2 (5 bases each). The CDR3 runs 16 residues. CDR1 SGDLS and CDR2 YYNGEE come from the germline V gene. V was cut by 5 bases and J by 2 bases, with 17 bases left in between.

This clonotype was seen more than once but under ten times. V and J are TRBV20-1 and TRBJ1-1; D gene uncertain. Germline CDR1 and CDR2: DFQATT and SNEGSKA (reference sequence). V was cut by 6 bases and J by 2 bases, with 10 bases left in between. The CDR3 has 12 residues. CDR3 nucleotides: TGCAGTGCCGCATCAGTTAACACTGAAGCTTTCTTT. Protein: CSAASVNTEAFF.

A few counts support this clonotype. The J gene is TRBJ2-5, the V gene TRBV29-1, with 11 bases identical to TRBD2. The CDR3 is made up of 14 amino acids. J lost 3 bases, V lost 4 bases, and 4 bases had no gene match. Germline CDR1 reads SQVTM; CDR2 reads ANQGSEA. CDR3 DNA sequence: TGCAGCGTTGCGACTAGCGGGGACAAAGAGACCCAGTACTTC. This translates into CSVATSGDKETQYF.

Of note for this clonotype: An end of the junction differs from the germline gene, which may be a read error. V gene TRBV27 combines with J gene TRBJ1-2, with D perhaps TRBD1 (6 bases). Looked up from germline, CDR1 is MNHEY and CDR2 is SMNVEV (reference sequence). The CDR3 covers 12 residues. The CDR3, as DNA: TGTGCCAGCAGAAAGGGGGTGGAAGGCTGCACCTTC. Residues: CASRKGVEGCTF.

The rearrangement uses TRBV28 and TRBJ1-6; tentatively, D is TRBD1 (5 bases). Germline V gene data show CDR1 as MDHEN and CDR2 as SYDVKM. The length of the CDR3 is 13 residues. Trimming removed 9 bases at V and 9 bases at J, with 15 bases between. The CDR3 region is CARTGTGFSPLHF. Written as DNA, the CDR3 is TGTGCCAGAACCGGGACGGGATTTTCACCCCTCCACTTT.

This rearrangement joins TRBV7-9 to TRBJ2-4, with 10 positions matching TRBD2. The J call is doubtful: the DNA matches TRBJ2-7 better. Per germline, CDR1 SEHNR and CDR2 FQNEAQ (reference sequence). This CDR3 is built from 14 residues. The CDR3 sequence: CASSLAGTSAEQYF. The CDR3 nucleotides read TGTGCCAGCAGCTTAGCAGGGACTAGCGCCGAGCAGTACTTC.

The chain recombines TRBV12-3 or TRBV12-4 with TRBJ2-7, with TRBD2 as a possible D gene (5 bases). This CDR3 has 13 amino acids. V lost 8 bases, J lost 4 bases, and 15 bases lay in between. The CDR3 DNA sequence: TGTGCCAGCCAAGGTCCGGGGTGGTACGAGCAGTACTTC. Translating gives CASQGPGWYEQYF.

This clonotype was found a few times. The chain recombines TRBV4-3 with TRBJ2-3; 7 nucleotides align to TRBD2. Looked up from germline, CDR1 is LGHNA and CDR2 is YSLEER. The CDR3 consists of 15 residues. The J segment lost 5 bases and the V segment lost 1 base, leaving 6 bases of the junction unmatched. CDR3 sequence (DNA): TGCGCCAGCAGCCAAGTGTCTAGCGGTGGAGATACGCAGTATTTT. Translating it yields CASSQVSSGGDTQYF.